A single TCR beta chain is shown here with its context. The sample originates from a study of blood T cell repertoires in COVID-19. Study at large: PBMCs, B-cell-depleted T cells, or T cells were the source of the cDNA or gDNA that made up the material.

Study processing details: Reference gene primer amplification yielded estimated nucleated cell counts. Generated by immunoSEQ multiplex PCR, the TCRdb table keeps only in-frame clones and is missing some. V and J calls and clone size follow that table, whereas D and trimming were derived from the DNA. Of more than 200,000 clones in the sample, around 87% were seen once. The CDR3 spans 13 residues. Germline V gene data show CDR1 as MDHEN and CDR2 as SYDVKM. V shed 6 bases and J 4 bases; nucleotides not matched to a gene: 1. The V call is TRBV28, the J call TRBJ2-3, with TRBD1 identical over 10 bases. The sequenced sample consisted of PBMCs or T cells enriched from blood (not recorded which). The source of this sequence is a man aged 25-40 years in a cohort exposed to, infected with or recovered from COVID-19 (not recorded which). CDR3 region: CASRTGGADTQYF. Written as DNA, the CDR3 is TGTGCCAGCAGGACAGGGGGCGCAGATACGCAGTATTTT.